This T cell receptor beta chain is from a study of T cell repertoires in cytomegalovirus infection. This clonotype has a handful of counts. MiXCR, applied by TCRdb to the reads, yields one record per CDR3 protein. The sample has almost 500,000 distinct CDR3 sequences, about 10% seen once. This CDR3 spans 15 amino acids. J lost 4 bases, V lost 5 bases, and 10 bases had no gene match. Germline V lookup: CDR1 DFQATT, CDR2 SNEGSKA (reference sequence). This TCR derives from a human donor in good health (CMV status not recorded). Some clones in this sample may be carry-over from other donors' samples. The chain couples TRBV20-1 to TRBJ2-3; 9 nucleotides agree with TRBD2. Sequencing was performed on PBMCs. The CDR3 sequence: CSAPLAGGVSDTQYF. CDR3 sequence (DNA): TGCAGTGCTCCTTTGGCGGGAGGGGTCTCAGATACGCAGTATTTT.